Listed below are T cell receptor beta chains from one sample, sequenced in a study of blood T cell repertoires in COVID-19. The table came from immunoSEQ multiplex PCR; TCRdb's copy has only in-frame clones and leaves some out. The repertoire has some 340,000 clones, 90% of them found once; the top ten carry 3% to 5%. Sequenced: PBMCs or T cells enriched from blood (not recorded which). The receptor set was obtained from a woman aged 25 to 39 who had been exposed to COVID-19. The CDR3 runs from the conserved cysteine through the conserved F or W. The D gene is left open where the match is weak. Rows may omit the clone size; those that give it use once, few, many or a size class.

TRBJ1-3	14	TRBD1	TRBV5-4	-	TGTGCCAGCAGTTTGACAGGGGCTGGAAACACCATATATTTT	CASSLTGAGNTIYF
TRBJ1-6	18	-	TRBV21-1	-	TGTGCCAGCAGCAAAGGAGAAGGCCGCGCTACTGGGGGGTCACCCCTCCACTTT	CASSKGEGRATGGSPLHF
TRBJ1-2	13	TRBD1	TRBV5-1	-	TGCGCCAGCAGCCCAGGACAGGGGTTTGGCTACACCTTC	CASSPGQGFGYTF
TRBJ1-2	14	TRBD1	TRBV5-6	-	TGTGCCAGCAGCTCGGGACAGGGAAACTATGGCTACACCTTC	CASSSGQGNYGYTF
TRBJ2-7	15	TRBD1	TRBV9	-	TGTGCCAGCAGCTCGCGGACAGGGGGGAGGTACGAGCAGTACTTC	CASSSRTGGRYEQYF
TRBJ2-7	13	TRBD2	TRBV29-1	-	TGCAGCGTTGAAGGCGGGGGCTCCTACGAGCAGTACTTC	CSVEGGGSYEQYF
TRBJ1-1	14	-	TRBV6-5	-	TGTGCCAGCATCGGGCGCGGGGCGAACACTGAAGCTTTCTTT	CASIGRGANTEAFF
TRBJ1-1	15	TRBD1	TRBV9	-	TGTGCCAGCAGCGCTACAGGGGGGATGAACACTGAAGCTTTCTTT	CASSATGGMNTEAFF
TRBJ1-4	15	-	TRBV10-3	-	TGTGCCACCACGTCCACCGGGACTGGGGGAGAAAAACTGTTTTTT	CATTSTGTGGEKLFF
TRBJ1-2	15	TRBD1	TRBV10-3	once	TGTGCCATCAGTGGTCGGACAGGGGCGGGCTATGGCTACACCTTC	CAISGRTGAGYGYTF
TRBJ1-2	15	TRBD1	TRBV19	-	TGTGCCAGTAGTATAGGAGCCGGGACAGGGGACCGCTACACCTTC	CASSIGAGTGDRYTF
TRBJ2-7	14	TRBD1	TRBV7-9	-	TGTGCCAGCAGCTTAGTGGGGACAGTTTACGAGCAGTACTTC	CASSLVGTVYEQYF
TRBJ2-1	15	TRBD2	TRBV7-9	-	TGTGCCAGCAGCTTACGGGTAGCGGGGGTGGATGAGCAGTTCTTC	CASSLRVAGVDEQFF
TRBJ2-7	14	-	TRBV5-1	-	TGCGCCAGCAGCAAGGGGGACGTACCTACGAGTCAGTACTTC	CASSKGDVPTSQYF
TRBJ2-1	18	TRBD2	TRBV5-1	-	TGCGCCAGCAGCTTGGGAGCGGGGGGCGCGAGCTCCTACAATGAGCAGTTCTTC	CASSLGAGGASSYNEQFF
TRBJ2-7	16	TRBD2	TRBV5-6	-	TGTGCCAGCAGCTTGGTGGGAGGGAAGGCCTCCTACGAGCAGTACTTC	CASSLVGGKASYEQYF
TRBJ1-1	13	-	TRBV7-9	-	TGTGCCAGCAATCTGGGCTTAGGCGCTGAAGCTTTCTTT	CASNLGLGAEAFF
TRBJ2-3	16	TRBD2	TRBV14	-	TGTGCCAGCAGCCACGTATTAGCGGGGGCCGCAGATACGCAGTATTTT	CASSHVLAGAADTQYF
TRBJ1-5	15	-	TRBV5-1	-	TGCGCCAGCAGCTTGGCTACAGGGCCAGGACAGCCCCAGCATTTT	CASSLATGPGQPQHF
TRBJ1-5	12	TRBD1	TRBV7-2	once	TGTGCCAGCTCTAGGGGGCCCCAGCCCCAGCATTTT	CASSRGPQPQHF
TRBJ2-7	14	TRBD1	TRBV7-9	-	TGTGCCAGCAGCCCCCGTGAGGGGGCAGGCGAGCAGTACTTC	CASSPREGAGEQYF
TRBJ1-2	17	TRBD1	TRBV5-8	-	TGTGCCAGCAGCTTGGGGACAGGGGGAATCGGTAACTATGGCTACACCTTC	CASSLGTGGIGNYGYTF
TRBJ2-7	15	-	TRBV7-6	few	TGTGCCAGCAGCTTAGGGGCGGGCTTCGGAGACGAGCAGTACTTC	CASSLGAGFGDEQYF
TRBJ2-3	13	-	TRBV5-1	-	TGCGCCAGCCGAACAGGTAGCACAGATACGCAGTATTTT	CASRTGSTDTQYF
TRBJ1-1	15	-	TRBV5-1	once	TGCGCCAGCAGCTTGGAAGGCCAGGGGTCCACTGAAGCTTTCTTT	CASSLEGQGSTEAFF